The entry that follows covers one T cell receptor (beta chain) sequence. TCRdb keeps only in-frame clones here, not all; method: immunoSEQ multiplex PCR. Of roughly 300,000 clones listed, just over 85% are singletons. The data are from a study of cytomegalovirus exposure and HLA in healthy donors. The CDR3 sequence is 15 residues long. V was clipped by 5 bases and J by 5 bases; unmatched bases: 9. Germline-derived CDR1 and CDR2 are MNHEY and SMNVEV (reference sequence). The sequence derives from a woman younger than 30 in good health and CMV-seronegative. The V and J genes are TRBV27 and TRBJ2-3; 8 nucleotides align to TRBD2. Sequencing used PBMCs. The CDR3: CASSPRGGRRDTQYF. CDR3 coding DNA: TGTGCCAGCAGTCCTCGGGGGGGGCGCAGAGATACGCAGTATTTT.